This T cell receptor (beta chain) was captured by sequencing in a study of blood T cells in healthy people across ages. Findings of the study overall: Comparison with aged donors showed that long-lived donors had more naive CD4+ cells and higher diversity.

Individuals who donated were healthy Caucasians from Russia aged 6 to 90. Staff drew 9 to 10 milliliters of peripheral blood from each donor. Primers used in a second PCR of roughly 6 to 11 cycles were a sample-barcoded 5' primer and a J-beta primer mix. Each CDR3 protein is one row after TCRdb ran MiXCR on the 5' RACE reads. Among about 1.7 million distinct CDR3 sequences, roughly 27% were seen once, and the ten largest hold 7.7%. Trimming took 4 bases from V and 5 from J, leaving 15 bases between them. CDR3 length: 14 amino acids. The germline CDR1 and CDR2 sequences are SGDLS and YYNGEE. This clonotype was observed a few times. The antigen is not known.

The chain has TRBV9 and TRBJ1-2; D is possibly TRBD1 (6 bases). This sequence originates from a woman aged 25 to 39 in good health. The sequenced sample was blood. The CDR3 here is CASSPGGQSYGYTF. The CDR3 nucleotides are TGTGCCAGCAGCCCCGGGGGGCAGTCATATGGCTACACCTTC.